This T cell receptor beta chain comes out of a study of cytomegalovirus exposure and HLA in healthy donors. Findings of the study overall: The sole available immune exposure information was CMV serostatus. Productive rates of about 87% or about 30% were seen for most TCR beta V segments in an earlier analysis.

CDR3 length: 16 residues. V dropped 0 bases and J dropped 2 bases, with 14 bases sitting between them. The germline V gene has CDR1 SGHRS and CDR2 YFSETQ. Researchers ran the PCR with 60 Vbeta and 13 Jbeta primers. The data were produced by immunoSEQ multiplex PCR, yet TCRdb's version contains in-frame clones alone and is incomplete. Of about 89,000 clones in the sample, under 75% were seen once. On this clone: The target antigen is unknown.

The sequencing input was PBMCs. This chain uses TRBV5-1 with TRBJ1-1, with D perhaps TRBD1 (5 bases). This clonotype originated in a human donor in good health. In DNA, the CDR3 is TGCGCCAGCAGCTTGGTCCTGACAGTTACCAACACTGAAGCTTTCTTT. It encodes CASSLVLTVTNTEAFF.